This paragraph covers one TCR beta chain sequence. This entry comes from a study of blood T cell repertoires in COVID-19. Study summary: The United States, Italy and Spain were the sources of the acute and convalescent COVID-19 samples. T cells, B-cell-depleted T cells, or PBMCs supplied cDNA or gDNA.

Authors' methods: Estimation of nucleated cell counts relied on the amplification of reference gene primers. Sequencing used immunoSEQ multiplex PCR; TCRdb keeps in-frame clones, though not all of them. V, J and clone size are taken as reported in that table, and D and trimming were inferred from the DNA itself. The sample consists of 200,000 to 300,000 clones, roughly 86% of them appearing once. Germline V gene lookup returns CDR1 ENHRY and CDR2 SYGVKD. This CDR3 has 14 residues. V shed 2 bases and J shed 1 base, with 8 bases lying between them. This sequence originates from a woman between 45 and 65 years old with acute or convalescent COVID-19. This chain links TRBV10-3 with TRBJ1-1; D is possibly TRBD1 (5 bases). The sequencing input was peripheral blood. Here the CDR3 reads CAISEITGNTEAFF. Written as DNA, the CDR3 is TGTGCCATCAGTGAGATAACAGGGAACACTGAAGCTTTCTTT.